The clone carrying this TCR beta chain appeared many times. Its antigen is still unknown. Amplification by 5'RACE using constant-segment primers produced TCR alpha and TCR beta cDNA libraries that carried sample barcodes and UMIs. In TCRdb, the 5' RACE reads were re-called with MiXCR into one record per CDR3 protein. The table has 350,000 to 450,000 distinct CDR3 sequences, around 27% seen once. J gave up 3 bases and V 7 bases, and 15 bases lay outside the gene matches. The CDR3 totals 18 residues. Germline V CDR1 and CDR2: MNHEY, SMNVEV (reference sequence). This record comes from a study of T-cell memory formation after mild COVID-19. Study context: Largely donor-specific TCR clusters were found. Points from the study as a whole: The appearance of some responding clones in pre-infection memory suggested that cross-reactive memory joined. Clones shrinking between day 15 and 85 showed a balanced CD4/CD8 split, and those that grew later tilted toward CD4+.

V usage is TRBV27 and J usage is TRBJ2-3; TRBD1 aligns across 11 bases. The source material was PBMCs or a T cell subset sorted from them (not recorded which). The source of this sequence is an adult woman who had mild COVID-19 (a few samples of this study predate the infection). Cell type and time point are not known. This CDR3 reads CASTWTGGSLLPTDTQYF. CDR3 sequence (DNA): TGTGCCAGCACTTGGACAGGGGGCTCCCTACTTCCGACAGATACGCAGTATTTT.